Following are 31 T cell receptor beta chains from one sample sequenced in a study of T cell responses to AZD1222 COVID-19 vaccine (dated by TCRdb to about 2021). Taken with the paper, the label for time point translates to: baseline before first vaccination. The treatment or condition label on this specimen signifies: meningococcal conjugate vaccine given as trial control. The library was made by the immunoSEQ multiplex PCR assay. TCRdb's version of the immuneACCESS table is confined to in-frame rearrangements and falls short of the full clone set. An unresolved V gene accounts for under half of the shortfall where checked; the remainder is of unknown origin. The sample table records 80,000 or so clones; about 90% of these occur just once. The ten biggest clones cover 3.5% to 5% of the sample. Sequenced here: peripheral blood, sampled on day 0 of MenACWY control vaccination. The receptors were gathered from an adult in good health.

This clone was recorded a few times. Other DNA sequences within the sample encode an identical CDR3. The DNA for the CDR3 is TGCGCCAGCAGCTTGGCCGGGAGCTCTGGAAACACCATATATTTT. This codes for CASSLAGSSGNTIYF. V and J are TRBV5-1 and TRBJ1-3; no firm D call. This CDR3 is 15 amino acids long. Germline loops: CDR1 SGHRS, CDR2 YFSETQ. V was clipped by 0 bases and J by 0 bases, with 7 bases between them.

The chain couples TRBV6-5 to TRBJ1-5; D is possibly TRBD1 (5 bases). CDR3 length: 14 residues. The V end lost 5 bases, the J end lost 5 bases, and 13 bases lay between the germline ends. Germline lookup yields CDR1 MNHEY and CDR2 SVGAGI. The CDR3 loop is CASSPTGTYQPQHF. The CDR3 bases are TGTGCCAGCAGTCCTACCGGGACCTATCAGCCCCAGCATTTT.

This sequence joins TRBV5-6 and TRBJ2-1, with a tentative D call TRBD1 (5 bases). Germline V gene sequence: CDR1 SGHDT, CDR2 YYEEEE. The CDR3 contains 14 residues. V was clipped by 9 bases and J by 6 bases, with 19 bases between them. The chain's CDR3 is CAMGFRQTLNEQFF. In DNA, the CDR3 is TGTGCCATGGGATTCCGACAGACTCTCAATGAGCAGTTCTTC.

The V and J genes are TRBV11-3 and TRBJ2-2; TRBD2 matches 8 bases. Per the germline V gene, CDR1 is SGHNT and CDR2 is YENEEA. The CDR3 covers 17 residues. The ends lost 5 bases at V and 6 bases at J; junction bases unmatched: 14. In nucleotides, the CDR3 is TGTGCCAGCAGCCACCCGCTCGGGGGCGGGGGGCCCGGGGAGCTGTTTTTT. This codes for CASSHPLGGGGPGELFF.

CDR3 bases: TGTGCCAGCAGCTTAGCGCTGGGCGGGAACACTGAAGCTTTCTTT. Its protein is CASSLALGGNTEAFF. The V and J genes are TRBV7-9 and TRBJ1-1; no definite D call. This CDR3 contains 15 residues. CDR1 and CDR2 (germline): SEHNR, FQNEAQ (reference sequence). Trimming cost V 0 bases and J 1 base, with 9 bases left between them.

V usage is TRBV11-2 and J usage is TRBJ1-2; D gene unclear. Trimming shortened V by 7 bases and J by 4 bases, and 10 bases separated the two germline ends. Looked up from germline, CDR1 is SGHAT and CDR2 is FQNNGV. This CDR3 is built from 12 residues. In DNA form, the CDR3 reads TGTGCCAGCAAAACGGGTCTCTATGGCTACACCTTC. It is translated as CASKTGLYGYTF.

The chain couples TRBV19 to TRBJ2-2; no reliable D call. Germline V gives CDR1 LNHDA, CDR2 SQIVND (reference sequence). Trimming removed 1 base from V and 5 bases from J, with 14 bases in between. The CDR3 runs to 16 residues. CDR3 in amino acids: CASSIVRAHGTGELFF. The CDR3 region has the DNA TGTGCCAGTAGTATAGTTAGGGCTCATGGGACCGGGGAGCTGTTTTTT.

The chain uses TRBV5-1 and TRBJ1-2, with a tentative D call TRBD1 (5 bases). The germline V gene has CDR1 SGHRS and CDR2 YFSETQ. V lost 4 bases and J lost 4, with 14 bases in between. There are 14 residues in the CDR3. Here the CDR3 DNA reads TGCGCCAGCAGCACTGGGGCAGGGACCTATGGCTACACCTTC. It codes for CASSTGAGTYGYTF.

The CDR3 here is CASSRTLNTEAFF. The CDR3 coding sequence is TGTGCCAGCAGTAGAACTCTGAACACTGAAGCTTTCTTT. This chain links TRBV27 with TRBJ1-1; D uncertain. Trimming removed 5 bases at V and 0 bases at J, with 7 bases between. There are 13 residues in the CDR3. CDR1 and CDR2 from the germline V gene are MNHEY and SMNVEV (reference sequence).

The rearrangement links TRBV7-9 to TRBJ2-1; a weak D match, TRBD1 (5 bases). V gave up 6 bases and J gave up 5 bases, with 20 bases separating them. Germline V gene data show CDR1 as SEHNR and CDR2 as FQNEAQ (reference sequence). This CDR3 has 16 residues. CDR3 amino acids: CASRAPLQESDNEQFF. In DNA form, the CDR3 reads TGTGCCAGCAGAGCTCCGCTACAGGAGTCTGACAATGAGCAGTTCTTC.

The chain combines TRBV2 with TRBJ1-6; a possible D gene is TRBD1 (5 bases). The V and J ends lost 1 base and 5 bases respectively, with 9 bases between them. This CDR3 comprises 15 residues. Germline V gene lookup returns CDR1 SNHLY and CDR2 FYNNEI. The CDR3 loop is CASSEGAGNNSPLHF. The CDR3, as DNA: TGTGCCAGCAGTGAAGGGGCAGGGAATAATTCACCCCTCCACTTT.

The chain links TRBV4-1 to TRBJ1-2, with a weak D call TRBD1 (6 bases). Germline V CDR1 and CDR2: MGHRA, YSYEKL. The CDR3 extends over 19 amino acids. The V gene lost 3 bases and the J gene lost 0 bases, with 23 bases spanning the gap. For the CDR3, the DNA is TGCGCCAGCAGCCAGGAGACCACGAGGGGGGCCCGGACTAACTATGGCTACACCTTC. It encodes CASSQETTRGARTNYGYTF.

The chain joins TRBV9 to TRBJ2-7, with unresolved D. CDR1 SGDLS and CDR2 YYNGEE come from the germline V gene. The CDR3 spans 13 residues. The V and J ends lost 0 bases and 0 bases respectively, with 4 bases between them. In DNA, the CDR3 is TGTGCCAGCAGCGTAGATCTCTCCTACGAGCAGTACTTC. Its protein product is CASSVDLSYEQYF.

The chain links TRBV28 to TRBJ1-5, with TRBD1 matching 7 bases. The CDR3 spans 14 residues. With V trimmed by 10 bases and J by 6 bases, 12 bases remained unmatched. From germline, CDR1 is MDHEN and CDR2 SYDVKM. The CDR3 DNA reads TGTGCCACCAGGATATACAGGGGCGGTCAGCCCCAGCATTTT. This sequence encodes CATRIYRGGQPQHF. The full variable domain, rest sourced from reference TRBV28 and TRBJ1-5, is DVKVTQSSRYLVKRTGEKVFLECVQDMDHENMFWYRQDPGLGLRLIYFSYDVKMKEKGDIPEGYSVSREKKERFSLILESASTNQTSMYLCATRIYRGGQPQHFGDGTRLSIL.

CDR3 amino acids: CASSIGGQGAQDTQYF. CDR3 DNA sequence: TGTGCCAGTAGTATAGGGGGACAGGGGGCGCAAGATACGCAGTATTTT. This chain connects TRBV19 to TRBJ2-3; 12 bases map to TRBD1. The trim removed 1 base at V and 5 bases at J, leaving 4 bases unmatched. Germline V lookup: CDR1 LNHDA, CDR2 SQIVND (reference sequence). The CDR3 is 16 amino acids.

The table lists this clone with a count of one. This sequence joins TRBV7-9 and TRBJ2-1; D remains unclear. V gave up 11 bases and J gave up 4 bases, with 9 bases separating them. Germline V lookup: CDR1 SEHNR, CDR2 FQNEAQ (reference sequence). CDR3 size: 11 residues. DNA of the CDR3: TGTGCCCCCGAGCGATACAATGAGCAGTTCTTC. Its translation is CAPERYNEQFF.

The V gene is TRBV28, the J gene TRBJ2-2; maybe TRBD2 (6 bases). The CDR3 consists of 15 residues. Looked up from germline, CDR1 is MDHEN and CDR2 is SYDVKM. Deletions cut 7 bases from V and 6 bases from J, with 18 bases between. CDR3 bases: TGTGCCAGCAACCCACCGACTGGCGGGGCCGGGGAGCTGTTTTTT. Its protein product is CASNPPTGGAGELFF. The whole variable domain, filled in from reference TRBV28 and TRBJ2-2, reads DVKVTQSSRYLVKRTGEKVFLECVQDMDHENMFWYRQDPGLGLRLIYFSYDVKMKEKGDIPEGYSVSREKKERFSLILESASTNQTSMYLCASNPPTGGAGELFFGEGSRLTVL.

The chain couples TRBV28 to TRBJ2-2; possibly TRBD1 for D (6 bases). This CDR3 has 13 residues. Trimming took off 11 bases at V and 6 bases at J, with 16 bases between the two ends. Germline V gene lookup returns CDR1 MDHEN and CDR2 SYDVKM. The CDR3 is CASQGLGPGELFF. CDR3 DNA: TGTGCCTCACAGGGTCTAGGCCCCGGGGAGCTGTTTTTT.

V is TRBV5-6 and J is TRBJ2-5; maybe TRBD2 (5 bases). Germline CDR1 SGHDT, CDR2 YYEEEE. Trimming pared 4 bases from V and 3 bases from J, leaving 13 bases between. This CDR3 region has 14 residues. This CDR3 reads CASSLSILEETQYF. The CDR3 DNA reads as TGTGCCAGCAGCCTTTCGATACTAGAAGAGACCCAGTACTTC. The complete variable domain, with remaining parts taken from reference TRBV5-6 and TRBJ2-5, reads DAGVTQSPTHLIKTRGQQVTLRCSPKSGHDTVSWYQQALGQGPQFIFQYYEEEERQRGNFPDRFSGHQFPNYSSELNVNALLLGDSALYLCASSLSILEETQYFGPGTRLLVL.

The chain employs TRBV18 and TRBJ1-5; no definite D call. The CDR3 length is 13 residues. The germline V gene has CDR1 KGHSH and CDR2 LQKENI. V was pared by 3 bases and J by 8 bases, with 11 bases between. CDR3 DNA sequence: TGTGCCAGCTCACCTGCGATTCTAGAGCCCCAGCATTTT. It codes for CASSPAILEPQHF.

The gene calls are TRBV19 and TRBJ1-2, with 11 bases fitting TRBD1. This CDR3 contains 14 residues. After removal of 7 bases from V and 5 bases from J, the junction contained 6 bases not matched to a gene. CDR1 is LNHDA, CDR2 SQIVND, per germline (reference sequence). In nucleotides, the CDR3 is TGTGCCAGTAATACCGGGACAGGGGGTTATGGCTACACCTTC. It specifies CASNTGTGGYGYTF.

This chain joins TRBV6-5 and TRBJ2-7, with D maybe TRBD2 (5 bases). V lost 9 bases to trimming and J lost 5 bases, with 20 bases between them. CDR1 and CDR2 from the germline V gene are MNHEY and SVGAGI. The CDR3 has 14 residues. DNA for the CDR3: TGTGCCAGTACCACCCCGGGATTATGGGACGAGCAGTACTTC. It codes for CASTTPGLWDEQYF.

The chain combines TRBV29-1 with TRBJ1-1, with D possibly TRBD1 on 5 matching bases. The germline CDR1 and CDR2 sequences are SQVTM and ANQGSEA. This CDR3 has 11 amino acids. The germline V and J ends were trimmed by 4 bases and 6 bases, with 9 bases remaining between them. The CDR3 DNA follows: TGCAGCGTTGCTGAGGGGTCTGAAGCTTTCTTT. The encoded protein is CSVAEGSEAFF.

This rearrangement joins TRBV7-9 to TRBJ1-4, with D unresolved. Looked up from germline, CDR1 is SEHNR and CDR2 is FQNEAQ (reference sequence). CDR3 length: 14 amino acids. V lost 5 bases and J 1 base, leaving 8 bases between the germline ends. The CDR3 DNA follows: TGTGCCAGCAGCCTACAGAGAACTAATGAAAAACTGTTTTTT. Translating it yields CASSLQRTNEKLFF.

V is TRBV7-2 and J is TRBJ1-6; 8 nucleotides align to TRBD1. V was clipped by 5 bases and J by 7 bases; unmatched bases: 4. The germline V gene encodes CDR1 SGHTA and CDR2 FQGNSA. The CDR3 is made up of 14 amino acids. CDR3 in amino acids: CASSIGQGNSPLHF. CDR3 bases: TGTGCCAGCAGCATTGGACAGGGCAATTCACCCCTCCACTTT.

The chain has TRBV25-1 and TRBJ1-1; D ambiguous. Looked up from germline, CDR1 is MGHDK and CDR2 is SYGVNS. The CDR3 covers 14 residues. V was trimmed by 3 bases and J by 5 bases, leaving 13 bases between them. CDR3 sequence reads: CASSERHKETEAFF. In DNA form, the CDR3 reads TGTGCCAGCAGTGAGCGACATAAAGAAACTGAAGCTTTCTTT.

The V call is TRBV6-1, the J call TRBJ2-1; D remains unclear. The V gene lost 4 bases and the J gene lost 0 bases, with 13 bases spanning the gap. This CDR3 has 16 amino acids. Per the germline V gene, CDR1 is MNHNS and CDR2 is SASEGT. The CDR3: CASSARPGGSYNEQFF. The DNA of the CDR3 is TGTGCCAGCAGTGCCAGGCCTGGTGGCTCCTACAATGAGCAGTTCTTC.

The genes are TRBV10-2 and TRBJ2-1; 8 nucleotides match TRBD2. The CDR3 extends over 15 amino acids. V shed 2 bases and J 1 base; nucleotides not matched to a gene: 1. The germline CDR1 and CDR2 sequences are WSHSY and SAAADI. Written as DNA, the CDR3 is TGCGCCAGCAGTGAGACTAGCGGATCCTACAATGAGCAGTTCTTC. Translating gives CASSETSGSYNEQFF.

The CDR3 DNA reads TGTGCCAGCAGTTTATTCCGGACCAGCTCTGGAAACACCATATATTTT. Its protein is CASSLFRTSSGNTIYF. The chain is built from TRBV28 and TRBJ1-3, with D hard to call. Trimming shortened V by 1 base and J by 0 bases, and 10 bases separated the two germline ends. Per germline, CDR1 MDHEN and CDR2 SYDVKM. This CDR3 comprises 16 residues.

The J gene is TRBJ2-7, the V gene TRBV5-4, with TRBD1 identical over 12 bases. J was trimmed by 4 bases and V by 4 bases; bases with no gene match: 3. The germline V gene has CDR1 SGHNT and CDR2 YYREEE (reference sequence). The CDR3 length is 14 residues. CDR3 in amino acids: CASSAGQGAYEQYF. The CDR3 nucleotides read TGTGCCAGCAGCGCGGGACAGGGGGCATACGAGCAGTACTTC.

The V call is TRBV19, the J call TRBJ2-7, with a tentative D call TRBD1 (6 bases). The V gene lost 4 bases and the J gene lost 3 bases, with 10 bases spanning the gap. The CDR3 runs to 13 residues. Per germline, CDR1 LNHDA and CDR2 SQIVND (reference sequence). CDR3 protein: CASSSRGRYEQYF. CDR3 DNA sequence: TGTGCCAGTAGTAGCAGGGGTCGCTACGAGCAGTACTTC.